The 4 T cell receptor beta chains given below trace back to one sample, sequenced in a study of identical twins (dated by TCRdb to 2016 to 2017). The protocol used for the library was 5' RACE. The sample was run on an Illumina HiSeq 2000. TCRdb cleaned the public reads at Q25 with fastp, built clones with MiXCR and kept in-frame beta chains. Rows are combined by CDR3 protein, so each entry shows the most common genes and DNA. This sample lists around 570,000 distinct CDR3 sequences; 7.5% to 10% were detected once. The ten top clones hold around 3% of the sample. These same data were also listed under a study on yellow fever vaccine responses in identical twins.

The material sequenced was PBMCs. The receptors were gathered from a woman younger than 30 in good health.

This clonotype was observed a few times. CDR3 residues: CASSPSLAKGTDTQYF. CDR3 DNA: TGTGCCAGCAGCCCTAGTCTAGCAAAAGGGACAGATACGCAGTATTTT. The chain carries TRBV9 and TRBJ2-3; tentative D call: TRBD2 (5 bases). The CDR3 is made up of 16 amino acids. The V gene's germline CDR1 is SGDLS and CDR2 YYNGEE. V lost 4 bases and J lost 3, with 18 bases in between.

This clonotype was detected a few times. The V and J genes are TRBV29-1 and TRBJ1-1, with D uncertain. The ends were cut back, 4 bases at V and 0 bases at J, with 9 bases in the middle. This CDR3 contains 13 residues. Germline CDR1 is SQVTM and CDR2 is ANQGSEA. The DNA for the CDR3 is TGCAGCGTTGCTCCGGAGATGAACACTGAAGCTTTCTTT. Its translation is CSVAPEMNTEAFF.

This clonotype was counted only a few times. The rearrangement links TRBV5-1 to TRBJ1-4; D uncertain. Germline CDR1 and CDR2: SGHRS and YFSETQ. The CDR3 runs to 13 residues. V lost 4 bases and J 10 bases, leaving 14 bases between the germline ends. The CDR3 loop is CASSPLDDGKLFF. The CDR3 DNA sequence: TGCGCCAGCAGCCCCTTGGACGACGGAAAACTGTTTTTT.

This clonotype was picked up many times. The chain combines TRBV11-2 with TRBJ2-1, with D tentatively TRBD1 or TRBD2 (5 bases each). Germline V lookup: CDR1 SGHAT, CDR2 FQNNGV. The CDR3 length is 15 residues. V lost 7 bases and J 4 bases, leaving 17 bases between the germline ends. CDR3 in DNA: TGTGCCAGCACTCCAAGTCTTGGGGGTTACAATGAGCAGTTCTTC. It encodes CASTPSLGGYNEQFF.